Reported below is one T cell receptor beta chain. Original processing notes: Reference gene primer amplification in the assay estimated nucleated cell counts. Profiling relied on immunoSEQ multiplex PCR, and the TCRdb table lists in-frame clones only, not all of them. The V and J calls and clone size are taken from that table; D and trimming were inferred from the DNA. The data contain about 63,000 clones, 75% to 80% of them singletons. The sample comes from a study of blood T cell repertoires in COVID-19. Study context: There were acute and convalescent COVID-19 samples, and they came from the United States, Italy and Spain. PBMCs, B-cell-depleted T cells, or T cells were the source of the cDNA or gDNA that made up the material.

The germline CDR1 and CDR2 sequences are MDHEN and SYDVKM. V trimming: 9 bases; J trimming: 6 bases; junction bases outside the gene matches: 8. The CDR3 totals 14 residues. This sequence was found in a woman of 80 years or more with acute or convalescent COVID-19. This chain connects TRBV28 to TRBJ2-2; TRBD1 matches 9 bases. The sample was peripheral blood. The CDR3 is CASLDRGTPGELFF. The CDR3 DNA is TGTGCCAGTCTGGACAGGGGAACACCCGGGGAGCTGTTTTTT. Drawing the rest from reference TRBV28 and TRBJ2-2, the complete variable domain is DVKVTQSSRYLVKRTGEKVFLECVQDMDHENMFWYRQDPGLGLRLIYFSYDVKMKEKGDIPEGYSVSREKKERFSLILESASTNQTSMYLCASLDRGTPGELFFGEGSRLTVL.